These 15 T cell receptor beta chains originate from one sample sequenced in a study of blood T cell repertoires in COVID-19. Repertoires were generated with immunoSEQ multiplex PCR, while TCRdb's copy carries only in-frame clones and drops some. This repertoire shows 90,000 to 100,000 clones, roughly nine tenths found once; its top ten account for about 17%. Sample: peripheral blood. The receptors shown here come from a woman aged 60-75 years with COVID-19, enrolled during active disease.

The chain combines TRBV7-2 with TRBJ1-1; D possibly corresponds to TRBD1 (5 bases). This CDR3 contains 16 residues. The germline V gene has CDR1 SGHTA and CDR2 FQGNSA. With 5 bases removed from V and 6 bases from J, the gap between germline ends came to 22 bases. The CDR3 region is CASSHNRGLIVAEAFF. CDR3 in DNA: TGTGCCAGCAGCCATAATAGGGGACTGATCGTCGCTGAAGCTTTCTTT.

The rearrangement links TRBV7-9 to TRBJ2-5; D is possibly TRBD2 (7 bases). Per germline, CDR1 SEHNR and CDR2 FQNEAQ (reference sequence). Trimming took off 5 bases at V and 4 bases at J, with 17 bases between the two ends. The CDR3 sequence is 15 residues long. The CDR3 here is CASSPAPGGRETQYF. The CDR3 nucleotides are TGTGCCAGCAGCCCCGCCCCCGGGGGGCGAGAGACCCAGTACTTC.

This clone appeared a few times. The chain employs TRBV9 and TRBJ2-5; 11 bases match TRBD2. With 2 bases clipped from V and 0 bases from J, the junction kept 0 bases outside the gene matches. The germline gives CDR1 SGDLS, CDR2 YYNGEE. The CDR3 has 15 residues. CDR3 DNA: TGTGCCAGCAGCGTGACTAGCGGGGACCAAGAGACCCAGTACTTC. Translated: CASSVTSGDQETQYF.

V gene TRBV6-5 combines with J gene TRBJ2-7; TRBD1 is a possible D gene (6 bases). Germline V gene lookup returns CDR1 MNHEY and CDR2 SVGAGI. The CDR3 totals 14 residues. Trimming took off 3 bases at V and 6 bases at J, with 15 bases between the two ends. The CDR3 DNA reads TGTGCCAGCAGTTATGGGACACCCTCTTCCGAGCAGTACTTC. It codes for CASSYGTPSSEQYF.

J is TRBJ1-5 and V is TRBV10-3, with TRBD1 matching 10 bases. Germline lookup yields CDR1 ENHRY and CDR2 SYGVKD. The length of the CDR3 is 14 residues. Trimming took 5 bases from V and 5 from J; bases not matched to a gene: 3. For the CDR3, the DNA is TGTGCCATCAGTAGGACAGGGGGGGATCAGCCCCAGCATTTT. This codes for CAISRTGGDQPQHF.

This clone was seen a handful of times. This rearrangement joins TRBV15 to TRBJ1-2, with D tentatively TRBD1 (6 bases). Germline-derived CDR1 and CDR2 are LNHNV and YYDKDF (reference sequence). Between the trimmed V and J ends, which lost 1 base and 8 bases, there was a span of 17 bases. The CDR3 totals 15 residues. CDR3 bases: TGTGCCACCAGCAGAGGTGGGGGCGCCTCTAAGGGCTACACCTTC. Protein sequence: CATSRGGGASKGYTF.

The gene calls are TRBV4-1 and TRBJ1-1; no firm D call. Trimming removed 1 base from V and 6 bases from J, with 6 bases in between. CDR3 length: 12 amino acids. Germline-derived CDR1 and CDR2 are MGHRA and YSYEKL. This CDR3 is CASSQGASEAFF. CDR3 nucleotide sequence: TGCGCCAGCAGCCAAGGGGCGTCTGAAGCTTTCTTT.

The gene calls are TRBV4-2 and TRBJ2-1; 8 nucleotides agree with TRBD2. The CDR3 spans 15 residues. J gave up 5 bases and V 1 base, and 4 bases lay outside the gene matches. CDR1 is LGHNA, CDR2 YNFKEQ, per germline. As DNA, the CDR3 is TGTGCCAGCAGCCAAGCGGGGGGGCGGGACAATGAGCAGTTCTTC. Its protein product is CASSQAGGRDNEQFF.

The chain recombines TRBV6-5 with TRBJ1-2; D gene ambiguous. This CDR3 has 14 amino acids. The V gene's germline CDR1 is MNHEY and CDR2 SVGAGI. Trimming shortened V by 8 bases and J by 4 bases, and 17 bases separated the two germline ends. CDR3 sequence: CASRLANRAYGYTF. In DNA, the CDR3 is TGTGCCAGCCGTCTAGCCAACCGGGCCTATGGCTACACCTTC.

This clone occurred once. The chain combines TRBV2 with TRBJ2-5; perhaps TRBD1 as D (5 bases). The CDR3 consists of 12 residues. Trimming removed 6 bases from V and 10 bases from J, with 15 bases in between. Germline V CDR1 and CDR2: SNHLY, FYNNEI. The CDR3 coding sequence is TGTGCCAGCAGACAACGGACACCCCACCAGTACTTC. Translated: CASRQRTPHQYF.

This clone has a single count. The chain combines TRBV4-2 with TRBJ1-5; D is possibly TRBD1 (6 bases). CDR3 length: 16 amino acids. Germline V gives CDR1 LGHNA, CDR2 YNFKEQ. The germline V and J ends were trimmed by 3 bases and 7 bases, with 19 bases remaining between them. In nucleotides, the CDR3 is TGTGCCAGCAGCCAGGAATCCGGGACTAGGGGGCAGCCCCAGCATTTT. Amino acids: CASSQESGTRGQPQHF.

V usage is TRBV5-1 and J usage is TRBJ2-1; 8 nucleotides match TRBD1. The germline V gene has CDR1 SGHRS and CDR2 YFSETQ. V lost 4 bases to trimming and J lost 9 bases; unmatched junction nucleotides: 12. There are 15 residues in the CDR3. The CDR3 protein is CASSLWGTGRGEQFF. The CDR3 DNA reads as TGCGCCAGCAGCCTGTGGGGGACAGGAAGGGGTGAGCAGTTCTTC.

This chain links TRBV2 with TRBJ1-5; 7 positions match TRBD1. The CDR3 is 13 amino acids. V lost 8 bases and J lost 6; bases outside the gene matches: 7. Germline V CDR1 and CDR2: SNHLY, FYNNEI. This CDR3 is CASRTGAPQPQHF. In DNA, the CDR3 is TGTGCCAGCCGAACAGGGGCACCTCAGCCCCAGCATTTT.

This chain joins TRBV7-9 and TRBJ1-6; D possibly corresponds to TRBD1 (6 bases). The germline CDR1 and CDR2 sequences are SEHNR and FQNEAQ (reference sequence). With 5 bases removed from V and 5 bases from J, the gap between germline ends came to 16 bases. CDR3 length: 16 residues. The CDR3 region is CASSPQWGRDNSPLHF. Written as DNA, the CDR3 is TGTGCCAGCAGCCCTCAGTGGGGGCGGGATAATTCACCCCTCCACTTT.

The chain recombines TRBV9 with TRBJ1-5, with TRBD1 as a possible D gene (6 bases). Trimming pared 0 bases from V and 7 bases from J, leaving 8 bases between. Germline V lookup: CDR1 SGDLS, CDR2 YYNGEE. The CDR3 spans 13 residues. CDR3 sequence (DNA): TGTGCCAGCAGCGTAGACAGGGACCAGCCCCAGCATTTT. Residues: CASSVDRDQPQHF.